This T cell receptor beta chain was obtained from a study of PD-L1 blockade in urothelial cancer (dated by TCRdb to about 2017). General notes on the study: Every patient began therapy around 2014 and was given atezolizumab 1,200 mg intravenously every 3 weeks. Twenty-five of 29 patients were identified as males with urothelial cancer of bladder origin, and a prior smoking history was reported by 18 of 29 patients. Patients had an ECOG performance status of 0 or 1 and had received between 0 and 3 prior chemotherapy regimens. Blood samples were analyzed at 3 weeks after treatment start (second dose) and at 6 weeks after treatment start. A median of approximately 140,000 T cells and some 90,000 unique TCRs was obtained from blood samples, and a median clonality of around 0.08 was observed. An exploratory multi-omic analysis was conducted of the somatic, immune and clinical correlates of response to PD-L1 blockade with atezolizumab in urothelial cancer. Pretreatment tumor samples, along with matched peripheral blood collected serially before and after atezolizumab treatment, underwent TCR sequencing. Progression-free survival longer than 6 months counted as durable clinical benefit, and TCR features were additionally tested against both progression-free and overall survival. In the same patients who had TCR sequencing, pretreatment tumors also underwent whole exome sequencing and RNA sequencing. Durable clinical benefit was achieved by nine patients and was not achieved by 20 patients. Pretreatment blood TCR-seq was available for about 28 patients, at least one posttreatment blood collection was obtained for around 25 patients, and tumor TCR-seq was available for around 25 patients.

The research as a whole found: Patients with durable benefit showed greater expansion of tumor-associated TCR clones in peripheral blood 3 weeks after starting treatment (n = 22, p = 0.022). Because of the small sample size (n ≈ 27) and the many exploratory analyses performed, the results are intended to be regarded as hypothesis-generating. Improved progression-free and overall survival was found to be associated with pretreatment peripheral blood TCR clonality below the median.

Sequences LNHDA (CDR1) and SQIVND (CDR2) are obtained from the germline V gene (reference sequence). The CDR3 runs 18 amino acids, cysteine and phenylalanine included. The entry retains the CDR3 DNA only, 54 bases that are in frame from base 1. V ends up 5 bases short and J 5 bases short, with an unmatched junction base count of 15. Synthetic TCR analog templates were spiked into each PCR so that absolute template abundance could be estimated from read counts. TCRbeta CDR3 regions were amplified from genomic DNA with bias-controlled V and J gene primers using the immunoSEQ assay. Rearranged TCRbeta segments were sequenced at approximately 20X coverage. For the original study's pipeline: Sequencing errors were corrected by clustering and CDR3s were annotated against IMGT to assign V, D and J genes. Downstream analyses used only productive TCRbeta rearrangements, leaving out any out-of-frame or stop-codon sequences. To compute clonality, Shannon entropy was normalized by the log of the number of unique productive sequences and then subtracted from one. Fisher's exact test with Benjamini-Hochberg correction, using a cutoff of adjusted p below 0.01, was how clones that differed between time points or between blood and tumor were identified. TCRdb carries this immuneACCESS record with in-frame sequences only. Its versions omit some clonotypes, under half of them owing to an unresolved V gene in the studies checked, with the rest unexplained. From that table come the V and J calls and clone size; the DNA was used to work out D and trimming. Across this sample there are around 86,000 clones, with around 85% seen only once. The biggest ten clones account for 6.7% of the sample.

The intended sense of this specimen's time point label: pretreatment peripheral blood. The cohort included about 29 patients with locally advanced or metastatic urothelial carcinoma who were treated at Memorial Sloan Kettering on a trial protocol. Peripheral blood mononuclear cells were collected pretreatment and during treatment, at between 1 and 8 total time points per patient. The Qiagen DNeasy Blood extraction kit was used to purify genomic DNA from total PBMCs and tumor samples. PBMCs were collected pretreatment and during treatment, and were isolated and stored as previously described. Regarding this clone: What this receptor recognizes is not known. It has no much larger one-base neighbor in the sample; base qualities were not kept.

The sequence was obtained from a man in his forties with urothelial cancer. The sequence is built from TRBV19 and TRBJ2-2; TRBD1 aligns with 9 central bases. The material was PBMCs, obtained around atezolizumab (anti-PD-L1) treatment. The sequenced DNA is TGTGCCAGTAGTGGGCGGGGTACAGGGGGCGAACGAACCGGGGAGCTGTTTTTT. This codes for CASSGRGTGGERTGELFF.